The subject of this entry is one TCR beta chain. The sample belongs to a study of early stage breast cancer tumors. Profiled with immunoSEQ multiplex PCR; TCRdb holds only in-frame clones, not every one. This sample yields some 41,000 clones, of which over 60% are seen a single time; about 7.8% belongs to the top ten. The CDR3 extends over 14 amino acids. V lost 3 bases, J lost 3 bases, and 11 bases lay in between. The V gene's germline CDR1 is LNHDA and CDR2 SQIVND (reference sequence). The source material was blood. The J gene is TRBJ1-1, the V gene TRBV19; D call uncertain. The TCR was taken from a person in their fifties with breast cancer. CDR3 loop: CASSIEGADTEAFF. Written as DNA, the CDR3 is TGTGCCAGTAGTATTGAGGGCGCGGACACTGAAGCTTTCTTT.